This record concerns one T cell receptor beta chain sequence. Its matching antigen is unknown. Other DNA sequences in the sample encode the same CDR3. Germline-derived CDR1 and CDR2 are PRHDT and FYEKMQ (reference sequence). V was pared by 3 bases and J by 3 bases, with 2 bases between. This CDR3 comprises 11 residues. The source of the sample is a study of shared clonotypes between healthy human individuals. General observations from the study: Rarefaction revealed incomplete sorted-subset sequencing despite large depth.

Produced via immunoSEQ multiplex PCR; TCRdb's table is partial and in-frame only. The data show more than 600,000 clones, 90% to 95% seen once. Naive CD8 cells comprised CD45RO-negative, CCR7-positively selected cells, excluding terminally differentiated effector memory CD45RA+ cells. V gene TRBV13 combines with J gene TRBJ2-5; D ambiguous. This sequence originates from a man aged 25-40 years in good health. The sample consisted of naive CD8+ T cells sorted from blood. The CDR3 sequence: CASSLEETQYF. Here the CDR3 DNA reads TGTGCCAGCAGCTTGGAAGAGACCCAGTACTTC.